The clone carrying this T cell receptor beta chain was detected many times. What it binds is not known. This entry comes from a study of metastatic and nonmetastatic thyroid tumors. Study-wide background: Malignant and benign thyroid patients had repertoires compared in peripheral blood and tumor or nodule tissue. General study points: Versus benign nodules, malignant thyroid tumors reportedly had significantly higher TCR beta diversity, in blood and tumor.

Every patient was untreated before thyroid surgery. The V segment lost 5 bases and the J segment 2 bases; nucleotides outside the gene matches: 7. Germline CDR1 reads SGHAT; CDR2 reads FQNNGV. This CDR3 has 16 residues. TCRdb redid the clone calls on the PCR reads using MiXCR. The sample has 15,000 to 20,000 clones; roughly 26% are singletons. Sequenced input: tumor tissue. The receptor was derived from a female donor with papillary thyroid cancer or a benign thyroid nodule (not recorded which). Some clones in this sample may be carry-over from other donors' samples. The chain has TRBV11-2 and TRBJ2-2; 8 positions agree with TRBD2. CDR3 bases: TGTGCCAGCAGCCCGTCGGGAGGGATAAACACCGGGGAGCTGTTTTTT. Translating it yields CASSPSGGINTGELFF. The complete variable domain, with remaining parts taken from reference TRBV11-2 and TRBJ2-2, reads EAGVAQSPRYKIIEKRQSVAFWCNPISGHATLYWYQQILGQGPKLLIQFQNNGVVDDSQLPKDRFSAERLKGVDSTLKIQPAKLEDSAVYLCASSPSGGINTGELFFGEGSRLTVL.